This T cell receptor (beta chain) was sequenced for a study of blood T cell repertoires in COVID-19. This CDR3 comprises 15 residues. Germline V CDR1 and CDR2: SGDLS, YYNGEE. V lost 3 bases and J lost 4; bases outside the gene matches: 1. Produced via immunoSEQ multiplex PCR; TCRdb's table is partial and in-frame only. The data show approximately 250,000 clones, around 87% seen once. This clonotype was obtained from a woman aged 60 to 75 with COVID-19, enrolled during active disease. V is TRBV9 and J is TRBJ2-1, with 13 bases aligning to TRBD2. Sequencing was performed on peripheral blood. CDR3 nucleotide sequence: TGTGCCAGCAGCGAACTAGCGGGAGGGTACAATGAGCAGTTCTTC. This sequence encodes CASSELAGGYNEQFF.